Presented here are 6 T cell receptor beta chains from one specimen sequenced in a study of blood T cell repertoires in COVID-19. TCRdb's table, derived via immunoSEQ multiplex PCR, lists solely in-frame clones and lacks some. In the table there are 250,000 to 300,000 clones, just over 90% of which are singletons. The material sequenced was PBMCs or T cells enriched from blood (not recorded which). The receptors were sampled from a woman between 35 and 50 years old with acute COVID-19.

This clone showed up just once. Other DNA sequences from this sample encode an identical CDR3 as well. This sequence joins TRBV30 and TRBJ1-1; unclear D gene. This CDR3 has 12 amino acids. Germline V lookup: CDR1 GTSNPN, CDR2 SVGIG (reference sequence). V was clipped by 0 bases and J by 5 bases, with 7 bases between them. CDR3 sequence reads: CAWSVLGTEAFF. CDR3 nucleotides: TGTGCCTGGAGTGTACTAGGTACTGAAGCTTTCTTT.

The V call is TRBV11-3, the J call TRBJ2-1, with 11 bases fitting TRBD2. The CDR3 extends over 16 amino acids. Germline V CDR1 and CDR2: SGHNT, YENEEA. V was clipped by 8 bases and J by 9 bases; unmatched bases: 15. As DNA, the CDR3 is TGTGCCAGCGTAAAAGGGTTAGCGGGAGGGCCGGGTGAGCAGTTCTTC. This translates into CASVKGLAGGPGEQFF.

This chain connects TRBV5-1 to TRBJ2-7; a weak D match, TRBD1 (6 bases). The V gene lost 2 bases and the J gene lost 3 bases, with 12 bases spanning the gap. The germline gives CDR1 SGHRS, CDR2 YFSETQ. The CDR3 runs 14 residues. As DNA, the CDR3 is TGCGCCAGCAGCTTAACCGGGACAAACTACGAGCAGTACTTC. Encoded protein: CASSLTGTNYEQYF.

The chain joins TRBV24-1 to TRBJ2-1; 7 positions match TRBD1. This CDR3 has 14 residues. V shed 4 bases, J shed 10 bases, and the junction held 9 bases outside the gene matches. Germline-derived CDR1 and CDR2 are KGHDR and SFDVKD. CDR3 sequence reads: CATSDRPTGNEQFF. CDR3 DNA: TGTGCCACCAGTGACCGCCCGACAGGGAACGAGCAGTTCTTC.

The chain is built from TRBV24-1 and TRBJ1-1; tentative D call: TRBD1 (5 bases). The V gene's germline CDR1 is KGHDR and CDR2 SFDVKD. With 7 bases removed from V and 1 base from J, the gap between germline ends came to 9 bases. The CDR3 covers 13 residues. Written as DNA, the CDR3 is TGTGCCACCAGCGGACAAGCGAACACTGAAGCTTTCTTT. Protein sequence: CATSGQANTEAFF.

The rearrangement uses TRBV5-4 and TRBJ2-1, with TRBD1 matching 7 bases. CDR3 length: 15 amino acids. Germline V gene sequence: CDR1 SGHNT, CDR2 YYREEE (reference sequence). With 4 bases clipped from V and 2 bases from J, the junction kept 6 bases outside the gene matches. The DNA for the CDR3 is TGTGCCAGCAGCGAGCCGGGACAGACCTACAATGAGCAGTTCTTC. Protein product: CASSEPGQTYNEQFF.